This entry concerns a single T cell receptor (beta chain). Antigen unknown. Each HIV participant was treated in the United States. The sample originates from a study of long-term antiretroviral therapy in people with HIV. Study-level points and caveats: Clones that had undergone expansion before ART prevailed in the repertoire throughout all time points.

Run at survey level, the immunoSEQ assay was version v3.0. Sequenced by immunoSEQ multiplex PCR; TCRdb stores in-frame clones only, minus some. The profile shows 30,000 to 40,000 clones, approximately 85% of them singletons. V was shortened by 3 bases and J by 7 bases, with 10 bases between the two germline ends. The germline V gene encodes CDR1 MNHNS and CDR2 SASEGT. The CDR3 has 13 residues. The chain employs TRBV6-1 and TRBJ1-5; D is unresolved. The clonotype comes from a man in his late teens or twenties with HIV. The sequencing used unsorted PBMCs, collected approximately 3.3 years after starting antiretroviral therapy. CDR3 nucleotide sequence: TGTGCCAGCAGTGAGTCGGGAGGGCAGCCCCAGCATTTT. It specifies CASSESGGQPQHF.